A selection of T cell receptor beta chains follows, all from one sample in a study of CD8 T cells in Susac syndrome. Each CDR3 protein is one row after TCRdb ran MiXCR on the immunoSEQ multiplex PCR reads. The sample lists about 300,000 distinct CDR3 sequences; about 91% were seen once. Sequenced: CD4+ T cells from PBMCs. The receptors originated from a human donor with multiple sclerosis. CDR3s include the opening cysteine and the closing phenylalanine or tryptophan. The order of the fields is J gene, V gene, D gene, CDR3 DNA, CDR3 protein. D genes are given only for firm matches.

J: TRBJ2-5; V: TRBV7-3; D: -; DNA: TGTGCCAGCAGCTTATCGGGGGGCGAGACCCAGTACTTC; CDR3: CASSLSGGETQYF
J: TRBJ1-1; V: TRBV21-1; D: -; DNA: TGTGCCAGCAGCGTAGGGACGGTGGACAAGACTGAAGCTTTCTTT; CDR3: CASSVGTVDKTEAFF
J: TRBJ1-2; V: TRBV12-3/TRBV12-4; D: -; DNA: TGTGCCAGCAAGGGGGACGGCTATGGCTACACCTTC; CDR3: CASKGDGYGYTF
J: TRBJ1-1; V: TRBV10-3; D: -; DNA: TGTGCCATCAGTTTTGACATGAACACTGAAGCTTTCTTT; CDR3: CAISFDMNTEAFF
J: TRBJ2-7; V: TRBV29-1; D: TRBD1; DNA: TGCAGCGTCCTCGACAGGGGGGACTCCTACGAGCAGTACTTC; CDR3: CSVLDRGDSYEQYF
J: TRBJ2-5; V: TRBV6-6; D: -; DNA: TGTGCCAGCAGTTACTCGGAGAGGGTGGAGACCCAGTACTTC; CDR3: CASSYSERVETQYF
J: TRBJ2-5; V: TRBV5-6; D: -; DNA: TGTGCCAGCACCCCACAGGGCAGGGAAGAGACCCAGTACTTC; CDR3: CASTPQGREETQYF
J: TRBJ1-5; V: TRBV28; D: -; DNA: TGTGCCAGCAGCCTTATCGGCAATCAGCCCCAGCATTTT; CDR3: CASSLIGNQPQHF
J: TRBJ1-2; V: TRBV7-9; D: TRBD1; DNA: TGTGCCAGCAGACCCCAAGGACAGGACTATGGCTACACCTTC; CDR3: CASRPQGQDYGYTF
J: TRBJ1-1; V: TRBV25-1; D: -; DNA: TGTGCCAGCAGTGAATTGGGGCACACTGAAGCTTTCTTT; CDR3: CASSELGHTEAFF
J: TRBJ1-6; V: TRBV7-2; D: TRBD1; DNA: TGTGCCAGCAGATACCGACAGGGGGCTTATTCACCCCTCCACTTT; CDR3: CASRYRQGAYSPLHF